The clone carrying this T cell receptor (beta chain) has more than one count but fewer than ten. Its antigen is not identified. The TCR beta libraries were generated through quantitative 5'-RACE incorporating molecular barcodes. TCRdb processed the 5' RACE reads anew with MiXCR; each CDR3 protein has one entry. The sample yields 250,000 or so distinct CDR3 sequences, about 20% seen once. The data were taken from a study of CD8 T cells in ankylosing spondylitis. Overall study findings and caveats: Within peripheral blood, clones linked to disease were CD8+ and relatively rare. The authors reported significant enrichment of disease-linked clones in matched ankylosing spondylitis synovial fluid. Typical of ankylosing spondylitis blood, it appeared, was a TCR beta motif of eight highly homologous variants.

Germline V gives CDR1 SGDLS, CDR2 YYNGEE. This CDR3 contains 16 residues. Trimming removed 1 base from V and 5 bases from J; junction bases left unmatched: 10. The TCR comes from a male donor with ankylosing spondylitis or in good health (not recorded which). The sample taken for sequencing was blood, either unsorted or a sorted T cell fraction (not recorded which). This chain connects TRBV9 to TRBJ2-3; TRBD2 matches at 7 bases. The CDR3, as DNA: TGTGCCAGCAGCGTATCAGGCGGGAGTGGTGTAGATACGCAGTATTTT. Translation: CASSVSGGSGVDTQYF.